This TCR beta chain was sequenced during a study of human T cells and chemical hapten exposure. TCRdb passed the RACE reads through MiXCR, listing each CDR3 protein once. Of around 200,000 distinct CDR3 sequences listed, under 30% are singletons. Trimming took 3 bases from V and 2 from J, leaving 8 bases between them. The CDR3 runs 13 residues. Germline V gene lookup returns CDR1 SGHTA and CDR2 FQGNSA. Time point in this sample: patch test 3, about 24 weeks after DPC sensitization. Treatment: therapeutic diphenylcyclopropenone sensitization with weekly scalp DPC. The J gene is TRBJ2-7, the V gene TRBV7-2; tentative D call: TRBD1 (5 bases). The specimen comprised whole blood, sampled in connection with sensitization to the hapten diphenylcyclopropenone (DPC). The source is a woman aged 35 to 49 with alopecia areata. Some clones in this sample may be carry-over from other donors' samples. This CDR3 reads CASSFAGPYEQYF. The CDR3 bases are TGTGCCAGCAGCTTCGCAGGGCCCTACGAGCAGTACTTC.